This T cell receptor beta chain appears in the sequencing data of a study of T cell responses to AZD1222 COVID-19 vaccine. Overall study results and limits: Clonal diversity was possibly underestimated, and white British individuals and females predominated among donors. Baseline testing showed seropositivity in only a handful of AZD1222 recipients.

This clone appeared once. The antigen is not known. V lost 5 bases, J lost 0 bases, and 6 bases stayed unmatched. Germline assignment: CDR1 SGHAT and CDR2 FQNNGV. This CDR3 has 15 amino acids. Clones were read by immunoSEQ multiplex PCR, and TCRdb kept only the in-frame ones, dropping some. The table records 100,000 or so clones, roughly 90% of them present only once. The chain employs TRBV11-2 and TRBJ2-5; TRBD1 agrees at 7 bases. Sequenced material: peripheral blood, taken on day 0 of AZD1222 vaccination. The sequence came from an adult in good health. The CDR3 sequence: CASSTNGQDQETQYF. CDR3 sequence (DNA): TGTGCCAGCAGCACTAACGGACAGGACCAAGAGACCCAGTACTTC. The variable domain in full, completed from reference TRBV11-2 and TRBJ2-5, reads EAGVAQSPRYKIIEKRQSVAFWCNPISGHATLYWYQQILGQGPKLLIQFQNNGVVDDSQLPKDRFSAERLKGVDSTLKIQPAKLEDSAVYLCASSTNGQDQETQYFGPGTRLLVL.